This T cell receptor (beta chain) was sequenced during a study of T cells after yellow fever vaccination. The sample holds many counts of this clonotype. The study made its TCR cDNA through 5'RACE template switching. That step introduced a universal primer site along with UMIs. TCRdb itself ran the 5' RACE reads through MiXCR, one entry per CDR3 protein. Altogether hundreds of thousands of distinct CDR3 sequences are present, roughly 14% being singletons, with the ten largest covering roughly an eighth. Sequenced material: PBMCs, taken on the day of the yellow fever booster vaccination. This receptor was obtained from a man aged 25-45 years who received the YFV17D yellow fever vaccine.

CDR3 in amino acids: CSAWGPVGETQYF. Here the CDR3 DNA reads TGCAGTGCTTGGGGCCCCGTTGGAGAGACCCAGTACTTC. V is TRBV20-1 and J is TRBJ2-5; TRBD1 might be the D (5 bases). V shed 5 bases and J shed 4 bases, with 14 bases lying between them. CDR1 is DFQATT, CDR2 SNEGSKA, per germline (reference sequence). CDR3 length equals 13 residues.